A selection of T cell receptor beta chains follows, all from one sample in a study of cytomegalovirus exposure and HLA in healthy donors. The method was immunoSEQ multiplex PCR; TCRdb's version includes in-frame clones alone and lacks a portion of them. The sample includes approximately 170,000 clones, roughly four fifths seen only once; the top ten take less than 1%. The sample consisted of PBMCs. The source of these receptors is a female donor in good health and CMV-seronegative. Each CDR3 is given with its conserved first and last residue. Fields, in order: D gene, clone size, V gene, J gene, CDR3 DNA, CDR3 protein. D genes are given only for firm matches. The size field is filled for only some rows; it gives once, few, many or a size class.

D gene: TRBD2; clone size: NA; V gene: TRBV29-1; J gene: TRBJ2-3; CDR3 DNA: TGCAGCGTTCCGCGGGGGGGCGGCTATACAGATACGCAGTATTTT; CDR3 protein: CSVPRGGGYTDTQYF
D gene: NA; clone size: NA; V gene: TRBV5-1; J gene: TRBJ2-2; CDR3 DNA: TGCGCCAGCAGCTTGGTTAGCGACACCGGGGAGCTGTTTTTT; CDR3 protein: CASSLVSDTGELFF
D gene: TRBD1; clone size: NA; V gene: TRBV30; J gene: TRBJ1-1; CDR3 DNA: TGTGCCTGGAGCCGACAGGGGAACACTGAAGCTTTCTTT; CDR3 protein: CAWSRQGNTEAFF
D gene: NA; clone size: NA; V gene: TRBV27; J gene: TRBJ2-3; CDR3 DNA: TGTGCCAGCAGTTTTCCCGCCGGGACTCGGGATGCGCAGTATTTT; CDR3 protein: CASSFPAGTRDAQYF
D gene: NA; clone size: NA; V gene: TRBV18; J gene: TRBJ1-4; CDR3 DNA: TGTGCCAGCTCACCACCGGTTGTACTCAGGTCTGAAAAACTGTTTTTT; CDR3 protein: CASSPPVVLRSEKLFF
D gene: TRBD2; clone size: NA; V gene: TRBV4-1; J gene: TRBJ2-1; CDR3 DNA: TGCGCCAGCAGCCAGAGCGGCGGGGGGGGGACGCAGTTCTTC; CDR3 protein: CASSQSGGGGTQFF
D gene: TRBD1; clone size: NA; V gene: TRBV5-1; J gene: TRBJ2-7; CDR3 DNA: TGCGCCAGCAGCTCGGACAGGGGGTCTCTCGAGCAGTACTTC; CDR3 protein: CASSSDRGSLEQYF
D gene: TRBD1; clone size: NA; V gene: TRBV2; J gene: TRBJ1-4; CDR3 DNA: TGTGCCAGCACCCAGAGGGGACAGACTAATGAAAAACTGTTTTTT; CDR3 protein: CASTQRGQTNEKLFF
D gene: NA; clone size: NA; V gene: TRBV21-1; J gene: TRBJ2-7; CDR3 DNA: TGTGCCAGCAGCCGAACCGTCAGGGGCCAAACCTACGAGCAGTACTTC; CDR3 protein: CASSRTVRGQTYEQYF
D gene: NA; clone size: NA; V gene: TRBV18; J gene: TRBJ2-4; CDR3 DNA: TGTGCCAGCTCCCTGACGCGGACTCCCCTTCAGGCCAAAAACATTCAGTACTTC; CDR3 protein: CASSLTRTPLQAKNIQYF
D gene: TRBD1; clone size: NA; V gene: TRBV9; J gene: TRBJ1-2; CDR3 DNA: TGTGCCAGCAGCTCTTCGAGAGACAGGGGAATAGTGGGAGGCTACACCTTC; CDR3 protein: CASSSSRDRGIVGGYTF
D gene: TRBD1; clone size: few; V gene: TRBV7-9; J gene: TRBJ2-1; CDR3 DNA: TGTGCCAGCACGCCTCTGACAGGGAGCTCCTACAATGAGCAGTTCTTC; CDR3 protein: CASTPLTGSSYNEQFF
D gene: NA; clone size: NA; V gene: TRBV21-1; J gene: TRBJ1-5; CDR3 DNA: TGTGCCAGCAGCAATATGTATAGCAATCAGCCCCAGCATTTT; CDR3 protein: CASSNMYSNQPQHF
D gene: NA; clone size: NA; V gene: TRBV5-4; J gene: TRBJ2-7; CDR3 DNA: TGTGCCAGCAGCTTGGCACAGGTCGGCGAGCAGTACTTC; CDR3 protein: CASSLAQVGEQYF
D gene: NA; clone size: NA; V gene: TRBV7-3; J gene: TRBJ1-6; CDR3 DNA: TGTGCCAGCAGCTCTCGTGGAGGGATTGTTTCACCCCTCCACTTT; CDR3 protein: CASSSRGGIVSPLHF
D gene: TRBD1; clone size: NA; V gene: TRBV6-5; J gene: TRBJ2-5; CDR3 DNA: TGTGCCAGCAAAAACGACAGGGGAGACGGAGAGACCCAGTACTTC; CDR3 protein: CASKNDRGDGETQYF
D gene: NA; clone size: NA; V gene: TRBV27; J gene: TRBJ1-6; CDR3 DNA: TGTGCCAGCAGTTTGTCACCTACGGGGGTAAATTCACCCCTCCACTTT; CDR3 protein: CASSLSPTGVNSPLHF
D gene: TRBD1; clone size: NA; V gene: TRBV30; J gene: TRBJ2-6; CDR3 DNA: TGTGCCTGGAGACAGGGGGCTGGGGCCAACGTCCTGACTTTC; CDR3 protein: CAWRQGAGANVLTF
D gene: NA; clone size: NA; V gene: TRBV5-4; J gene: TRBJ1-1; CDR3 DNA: TGTGCCAGCAGCTTAATAAACATGAACACTGAAGCTTTCTTT; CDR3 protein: CASSLINMNTEAFF
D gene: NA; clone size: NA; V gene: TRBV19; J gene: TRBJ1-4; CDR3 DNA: TGTGCCAGTAGTCGGGGGGCGAGGGGTGAAAAACTGTTTTTT; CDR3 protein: CASSRGARGEKLFF
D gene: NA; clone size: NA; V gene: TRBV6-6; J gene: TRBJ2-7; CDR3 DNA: TGTGCCAGCCTAATGCAGGAGGGGATCAACGAGCAGTACTTC; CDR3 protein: CASLMQEGINEQYF
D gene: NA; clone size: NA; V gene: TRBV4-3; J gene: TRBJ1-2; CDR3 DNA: TGCGCCAGCAGCCAAGTCGGCACAGTCGGCTACACCTTC; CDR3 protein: CASSQVGTVGYTF
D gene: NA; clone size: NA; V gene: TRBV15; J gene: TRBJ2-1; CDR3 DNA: TGTGCCACCAGCAGTGGTAGCCCCGGTGTAAATGAGCAGTTCTTC; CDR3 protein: CATSSGSPGVNEQFF
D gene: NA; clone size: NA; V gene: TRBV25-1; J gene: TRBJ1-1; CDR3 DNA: TGTGCCAGTAATCGCGGGAACACTGAAGCTTTCTTT; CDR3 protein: CASNRGNTEAFF
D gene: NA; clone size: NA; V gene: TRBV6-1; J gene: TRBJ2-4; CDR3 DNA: TGTGCCAGCAAAGAGTACAGGGCCCAAAACAGTCAGTACTTC; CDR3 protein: CASKEYRAQNSQYF
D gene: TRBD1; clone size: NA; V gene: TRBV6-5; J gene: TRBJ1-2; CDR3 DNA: TGTGCCAGCAGGCACGGACAGGACTATGGCTACACCTTC; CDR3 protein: CASRHGQDYGYTF
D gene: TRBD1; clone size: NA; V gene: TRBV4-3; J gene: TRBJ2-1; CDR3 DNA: TGCGCCAGCAGCACCCGGGACAGGGATAACGGTGAGCAGTTCTTC; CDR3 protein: CASSTRDRDNGEQFF
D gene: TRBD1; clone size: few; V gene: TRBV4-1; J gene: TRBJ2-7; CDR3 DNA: TGCGCCAGCAGCCAAGCGGGACAGGGTTCCCACGAGCAGTACTTC; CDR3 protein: CASSQAGQGSHEQYF
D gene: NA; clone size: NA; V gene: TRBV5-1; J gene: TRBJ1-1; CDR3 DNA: TGCGCCAGCAGCTTTTTCATGAACACTGAAGCTTTCTTT; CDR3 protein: CASSFFMNTEAFF
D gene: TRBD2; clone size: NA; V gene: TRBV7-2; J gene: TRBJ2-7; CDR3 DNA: TGTGCCAGCAGCTTATCAGGACTAGTGATAAACGAGCAGTACTTC; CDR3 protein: CASSLSGLVINEQYF